One sample yielded the 12 T cell receptor beta chains listed below, sequenced in a study of T cells after yellow fever vaccination. MiXCR, run by TCRdb on the 5' RACE reads, gives a single entry per CDR3 protein. This sample carries approximately 70,000 distinct CDR3 sequences, 6.5% of them seen once, and the ten largest clones take 35% to 40%. Here the sequenced sample was CD8+ T cells sorted from PBMCs, taken around 45 days after the first yellow fever vaccination. These receptors were collected from a young man who received the YFV17D yellow fever vaccine.

This clonotype was seen repeatedly, ten times or more. The chain joins TRBV3-1 to TRBJ2-5; D unresolved. Trimming cost V 0 bases and J 0 bases, with 8 bases left between them. CDR3 length equals 15 residues. Germline CDR1 is LGHDT and CDR2 is YNNKEL (reference sequence). CDR3 in amino acids: CASSQDPGNQETQYF. The CDR3 nucleotides read TGTGCCAGCAGCCAAGACCCAGGTAACCAAGAGACCCAGTACTTC.

This clonotype has a handful of counts. The V and J genes are TRBV5-1 and TRBJ1-2, with no clear D. The V and J ends lost 4 bases and 6 bases respectively, with 22 bases between them. The CDR3 is 16 residues long. The germline gives CDR1 SGHRS, CDR2 YFSETQ. The CDR3 DNA reads as TGCGCCAGCAGCCCTGGTGTAAGGGAACATACGGATGGCTACACCTTC. Its translation: CASSPGVREHTDGYTF.

At least ten counts were recorded for this clonotype. CDR3 region: CASSGLAGVGDTQYF. CDR3 coding DNA: TGTGCCAGCAGTGGGCTAGCGGGGGTGGGAGATACGCAGTATTTT. The rearrangement joins TRBV27 to TRBJ2-3; 10 nucleotides align to TRBD2. The CDR3 has 15 amino acids. The junction had 7 bases not matched to a gene; V was cut back by 5 bases and J by 5 bases. The germline CDR1 and CDR2 sequences are MNHEY and SMNVEV (reference sequence).

CDR3 coding DNA: TGTGCCAGCAGTTACCAGCAGGCTTGGGGGGTGGCTGAAGCTTTCTTT. This translates into CASSYQQAWGVAEAFF. V usage is TRBV6-5 and J usage is TRBJ1-1; weak D call: TRBD1 (5 bases). V lost 2 bases, J lost 6 bases, and 19 bases lay in between. The CDR3 has 16 amino acids. Germline assignment: CDR1 MNHEY and CDR2 SVGAGI.

This clonotype showed up many times. The J gene is TRBJ2-4, the V gene TRBV15; D assignment may be TRBD1 or TRBD2 (6 bases each). The germline V gene encodes CDR1 LNHNV and CDR2 YYDKDF (reference sequence). This CDR3 comprises 17 residues. V dropped 3 bases and J dropped 0 bases, with 15 bases sitting between them. This chain's CDR3 is CATSSPEGGSAKNIQYF. As DNA, the CDR3 is TGTGCCACCAGCAGCCCTGAGGGGGGCTCAGCCAAAAACATTCAGTACTTC. Variable domain in full (rest from reference TRBV15 and TRBJ2-4): DAMVIQNPRYQVTQFGKPVTLSCSQTLNHNVMYWYQQKSSQAPKLLFHYYDKDFNNEADTPDNFQSRRPNTSFCFLDIRSPGLGDTAMYLCATSSPEGGSAKNIQYFGAGTRLSVL.

The chain joins TRBV30 to TRBJ1-6, with D possibly being TRBD1 (5 bases). From germline, CDR1 is GTSNPN and CDR2 SVGIG (reference sequence). The ends were cut back, 8 bases at V and 13 bases at J, with 21 bases in the middle. The CDR3 sequence is 13 residues long. CDR3 sequence: CAGGPGGPHPLHF. CDR3 nucleotides: TGTGCCGGGGGACCGGGCGGACCCCACCCCCTCCACTTT.

Note on this clonotype: One junction end disagrees with the germline gene, perhaps due to a read error. The chain joins TRBV20-1 to TRBJ2-1; TRBD2 matches at 8 bases. Germline CDR1 reads DFQATT; CDR2 reads SNEGSKA (reference sequence). The CDR3 consists of 17 residues. The CDR3, as DNA: TGCTGTGCTAGAGTGTTAGTGTGGCGGGGGGAATACAATGAGCAGTTCTTC. Translating it yields CCARVLVWRGEYNEQFF.

There are many counts of this clonotype. The CDR3 DNA is TGTGCCAGCAGTGAAGGACAGGGTGGAGTGTATGAGCAGTTCTTC. It yields the protein CASSEGQGGVYEQFF. The rearrangement joins TRBV6-1 to TRBJ2-1, with TRBD1 matching 7 bases. This CDR3 has 15 residues. Germline CDR1 MNHNS, CDR2 SASEGT. V trimming: 1 base; J trimming: 8 bases; junction bases outside the gene matches: 8.

This clonotype showed up many times. This chain connects TRBV5-8 to TRBJ2-7; 8 positions agree with TRBD1. Germline loops: CDR1 SGHTS, CDR2 YDEGEE. The J segment lost 6 bases and the V segment lost 3 bases, leaving 14 bases of the junction unmatched. The CDR3 contains 16 residues. This chain's CDR3 is CASSWGAGTGLAEQYF. CDR3 nucleotides: TGTGCCAGCAGCTGGGGGGCCGGGACAGGTCTGGCCGAGCAGTACTTC.

In its sample, this clonotype was seen many times. The CDR3 loop is CSVRGLALQETQYF. The CDR3 region has the DNA TGCAGCGTTCGGGGACTAGCGTTGCAAGAGACCCAGTACTTC. This chain links TRBV29-1 with TRBJ2-5, with TRBD2 matching 10 bases. The germline CDR1 and CDR2 sequences are SQVTM and ANQGSEA. V dropped 5 bases and J dropped 2; count of bases not matched to a gene: 5. CDR3 length: 14 amino acids.

The rearrangement joins TRBV12-3 or TRBV12-4 to TRBJ2-1, with D perhaps given as TRBD1 or TRBD2 (5 bases each). V lost 3 bases, J lost 1 base, and 16 bases lay in between. This CDR3 has 17 residues. The CDR3 loop reads CASSFLGVISSYNEQFF. Written as DNA, the CDR3 is TGTGCCAGCAGTTTTCTGGGGGTCATTTCATCCTACAATGAGCAGTTCTTC.

Ten or more counts support this clonotype. The chain links TRBV12-3 or TRBV12-4 to TRBJ2-5; D may match TRBD1 or TRBD2 (5 bases each). The ends were cut back, 3 bases at V and 3 bases at J, with 5 bases in the middle. The CDR3 covers 12 residues. CDR3 nucleotides: TGTGCCAGCAGTTTGGGGGAAGAGACCCAGTACTTC. Translation gives CASSLGEETQYF.